The entry below gives a single T cell receptor beta chain sequence along with its context. Measured with immunoSEQ multiplex PCR; TCRdb has only the in-frame clones, and not every one. Found here are about 420,000 clones, roughly 90% of them singletons; the top ten hold about 3.5%. This entry belongs to a study of Ad26.COV2.S vaccination and SARS-CoV-2 variants. Looking at the study overall: The COV1001 Ad26.COV2.S trial arm included the donor.

As for treatment: about 20 received Ad26.COV2.S at low or high dose, single or two shots; several received placebo; per-sample allocation not given. Each sample was drawn 63 days after the first injection (of vaccine or placebo). Donation came from an adult in Boston who was aged 18-55 years. The CDR3 runs to 16 residues. The germline V gene has CDR1 SGHRS and CDR2 YFSETQ. V lost 4 bases and J lost 2; bases outside the gene matches: 7. The chain links TRBV5-1 to TRBJ2-7, with 12 positions matching TRBD1. This TCR derives from a person between 18 and 65 years old who received the Ad26.COV2.S COVID-19 vaccine or a placebo. The starting material was peripheral blood, obtained in a trial of Ad26.COV2.S vaccine versus placebo. The CDR3 spells CASSLGQGAATYEQYF. In nucleotides, the CDR3 is TGCGCCAGCAGCCTGGGACAGGGGGCGGCAACCTACGAGCAGTACTTC.